The 14 T cell receptor beta chains presented below share a single source sample, sequenced in a study of blood T cell repertoires in COVID-19. The assay was immunoSEQ multiplex PCR, and TCRdb's table has in-frame clones only and misses some. The sample has roughly 100,000 clones; around nine tenths are singletons. The sample comprised peripheral blood. These receptors originate from a human donor in a cohort sampled during active COVID-19.

By proportion, this clone is medium-sized. The CDR3 DNA is TGTGCCAGCAGTTGGACTAGCGGGAGTTACGAGCAGTACTTC. Translation: CASSWTSGSYEQYF. This chain uses TRBV6-2 or TRBV6-3 with TRBJ2-7, with 13 bases matching TRBD2. The CDR3 consists of 14 residues. CDR1 and CDR2 (germline): MNHEY, SVGEGT. The junction had 1 base not matched to a gene; V was cut back by 4 bases and J by 4 bases.

This clone is a singleton in its sample. V usage is TRBV2 and J usage is TRBJ2-7, with D possibly TRBD1 on 6 matching bases. CDR1 is SNHLY and CDR2 is FYNNEI in the germline V gene. V was shortened by 5 bases and J by 7 bases, with 18 bases between the two germline ends. The CDR3 loop spans 14 amino acids. The CDR3 loop is CASSKWQQGGEQYF. CDR3 coding DNA: TGTGCCAGCAGTAAGTGGCAACAGGGCGGAGAGCAGTACTTC.

This clone was picked up a small number of times. This chain uses TRBV6-4 with TRBJ2-2; D perhaps matches TRBD1 (5 bases). V lost 3 bases, J lost 3 bases, and 5 bases lay in between. The germline gives CDR1 MRHNA, CDR2 SNTAGT. The CDR3 runs 13 residues. In DNA form, the CDR3 reads TGTGCCAGCAGTGAAGGGGACACCGGGGAGCTGTTTTTT. It encodes CASSEGDTGELFF.

The chain carries TRBV3-1 (or the pseudogene TRBV3-2) and TRBJ2-3; D ambiguous. The CDR3 runs 12 residues. V was cut by 5 bases and J by 4 bases, with 7 bases left in between. Germline lookup yields CDR1 LGHDT and CDR2 YNNKEL (reference sequence). The CDR3 sequence is CASSKYADTQYF. For the CDR3, the DNA is TGTGCCAGCAGCAAATATGCAGATACGCAGTATTTT.

This chain joins TRBV18 and TRBJ1-3, with 12 bases lining up with TRBD1. The CDR3 contains 16 residues. Germline CDR1 and CDR2: KGHSH and LQKENI. The V and J ends lost 3 bases and 0 bases, in that order; junction bases with no gene match: 0. In nucleotides, the CDR3 is TGTGCCAGCTCACCGGGACAGGGGGCCTCTGGAAACACCATATATTTT. This gives the protein CASSPGQGASGNTIYF. The complete variable domain, with remaining parts taken from reference TRBV18 and TRBJ1-3, reads NAGVMQNPRHLVRRRGQEARLRCSPMKGHSHVYWYRQLPEEGLKFMVYLQKENIIDESGMPKERFSAEFPKEGPSILRIQQVVRGDSAAYFCASSPGQGASGNTIYFGEGSWLTVV.

This chain joins TRBV2 and TRBJ2-3; the match to TRBD2 covers 11 bases. After removal of 8 bases from V and 2 bases from J, the junction contained 6 bases not matched to a gene. CDR1 is SNHLY, CDR2 FYNNEI, per germline. The CDR3 spans 15 residues. The CDR3 coding sequence is TGTGCCAGCGCGAGACTAGCGGGACCCACAGATACGCAGTATTTT. Translating gives CASARLAGPTDTQYF.

The chain links TRBV29-1 to TRBJ2-3, with D possibly being TRBD2 (7 bases). V was clipped by 4 bases and J by 3 bases, with 17 bases between them. In germline, CDR1 is SQVTM, CDR2 ANQGSEA. This CDR3 has 15 residues. The chain's CDR3 is CSVGLGGARTDTQYF. As DNA, the CDR3 is TGCAGCGTTGGGCTAGGGGGGGCCCGGACAGATACGCAGTATTTT.

The chain is built from TRBV19 and TRBJ2-1, with D unresolved. The length of the CDR3 is 12 residues. CDR1 is LNHDA and CDR2 is SQIVND in the germline V gene (reference sequence). Trimming shortened V by 4 bases and J by 7 bases, and 8 bases separated the two germline ends. The DNA for the CDR3 is TGTGCCAGTAGTAGGTTCCAGAATGAGCAGTTCTTC. Protein sequence: CASSRFQNEQFF.

This clone appeared a few times. The chain has TRBV7-8 and TRBJ2-3, with 9 positions matching TRBD1. This CDR3 contains 15 residues. The J segment lost 4 bases and the V segment lost 2 bases, leaving 4 bases of the junction unmatched. Germline V gene data show CDR1 as SGHVS and CDR2 as FQNEAQ. The CDR3 loop is CASSLNRGPSDTQYF. The CDR3 nucleotides read TGTGCCAGCAGCTTAAACAGGGGGCCATCAGATACGCAGTATTTT.

This clone was seen only once. V gene TRBV4-3 combines with J gene TRBJ2-1, with 7 bases fitting TRBD2. CDR3 length: 13 amino acids. V gave up 3 bases and J gave up 14 bases; unmatched junction bases: 10. Germline V gives CDR1 LGHNA, CDR2 YSLEER. For the CDR3, the DNA is TGCGCCAGCAGCCAGGAAGCGGGGACTCAGGAGTTCTTC. Encoded protein: CASSQEAGTQEFF.

The sample holds one count of this clone. The chain carries TRBV20-1 and TRBJ2-5; D remains ambiguous. V dropped 4 bases and J dropped 4 bases, with 7 bases sitting between them. This CDR3 has 11 residues. CDR1 and CDR2 (germline): DFQATT, SNEGSKA (reference sequence). CDR3 in amino acids: CSAKLLETQYF. The CDR3 DNA reads as TGCAGTGCTAAACTATTAGAGACCCAGTACTTC.

The rearrangement uses TRBV7-9 and TRBJ2-2; 7 nucleotides line up with TRBD2. The CDR3 sequence is 17 residues long. The trim removed 1 base at V and 7 bases at J, leaving 12 bases unmatched. Looked up from germline, CDR1 is SEHNR and CDR2 is FQNEAQ (reference sequence). CDR3 protein: CASSLGLAAFRDGELFF. Here the CDR3 DNA reads TGTGCCAGCAGCTTAGGGCTAGCGGCCTTCCGGGACGGGGAGCTGTTTTTT.

The rearrangement uses TRBV2 and TRBJ2-7; D not resolved. CDR1 is SNHLY and CDR2 is FYNNEI in the germline V gene. CDR3 size: 16 residues. V was trimmed by 7 bases and J by 0 bases, leaving 19 bases between them. CDR3 nucleotide sequence: TGTGCCAGCAATCGAGCCTCGTTCCTCTACTCCTACGAGCAGTACTTC. It yields the protein CASNRASFLYSYEQYF.

The chain combines TRBV28 with TRBJ1-1; D is uncertain. The germline gives CDR1 MDHEN, CDR2 SYDVKM. Trimming removed 3 bases from V and 1 base from J, with 18 bases in between. There are 17 residues in the CDR3. The CDR3 sequence is CASSFFGSKRRNTEAFF. CDR3 bases: TGTGCCAGCAGTTTTTTCGGCTCCAAACGGAGGAACACTGAAGCTTTCTTT.